This T cell receptor beta chain derives from a study of PD-1 blockade in mismatch repair-deficient tumors. Study-wide findings and caveats: Tumor-resident clones, often undetectable pretreatment in blood, expanded then contracted after pembrolizumab.

The J segment lost 4 bases and the V segment lost 2 bases, leaving 5 bases of the junction unmatched. CDR3 size: 15 residues. Per germline, CDR1 SGHNT and CDR2 YENEEA. Worth noting for this clone: The target antigen is unknown.

The repertoire was sequenced with immunoSEQ multiplex PCR; TCRdb's copy has only in-frame clones and lacks some. In the table there are approximately 110,000 clones, approximately 80% of which are singletons. The sample was peripheral blood, taken 60 weeks after starting pembrolizumab. The sequence derives from an adult with mismatch repair-deficient cancer. J is TRBJ2-1 and V is TRBV11-3, with TRBD2 matching over 7 bases. The chain's CDR3 is CASSLTREAYNEQFF. For the CDR3, the DNA is TGTGCCAGCAGCTTAACTCGGGAGGCTTACAATGAGCAGTTCTTC. Filled out from reference TRBV11-3 and TRBJ2-1, the complete variable domain reads EAGVVQSPRYKIIEKKQPVAFWCNPISGHNTLYWYLQNLGQGPELLIRYENEEAVDDSQLPKDRFSAERLKGVDSTLKIQPAELGDSAVYLCASSLTREAYNEQFFGPGTRLTVL.